Included here is one T cell receptor (beta chain) sequence, with context. Its antigen is still unknown. No much larger clonotype is one base removed from it; base qualities were not supplied. The library was obtained by the immunoSEQ multiplex PCR assay. The immuneACCESS repertoire file appears here via TCRdb, limited to in-frame rearrangements. These files lack a portion of the clones; in checked studies, under half of the deficit traces to unresolved V genes, and the cause of the others is not known. Across this sample there are tens of thousands of clones, with about 92% seen only once. Approximately 1.4% of the sample rests with the top ten. Based on the germline V gene, the CDR1 and CDR2 sequences are KGHSH and LQKENI. Counted from cysteine to phenylalanine, this CDR3 has 15 amino acids. The retained sequence is limited to the CDR3, 45 bases, with the frame set at the first base. Clipping removes 2 bases from V and 4 bases from J, with 6 as the unmatched junction base count.

The data were obtained in a study of T cell changes during pregnancy in multiple sclerosis (dated by TCRdb to between 2018 and 2021). Regarding the research as a whole: The study looked at changes in the T cell repertoire across pregnancy in women with multiple sclerosis.

Recombination linked TRBV18 to TRBJ2-5, and TRBD1 aligns with 8 junction nucleotides. The material was peripheral blood, obtained in the second trimester of pregnancy. This receptor was obtained from a female donor in good health, enrolled as a control in a pregnancy study. The CDR3 loop reads CASSPSRQGRETQYF. In nucleotides, the sequence is TGTGCCAGCTCACCAAGCCGACAGGGGAGAGAGACCCAGTACTTC.